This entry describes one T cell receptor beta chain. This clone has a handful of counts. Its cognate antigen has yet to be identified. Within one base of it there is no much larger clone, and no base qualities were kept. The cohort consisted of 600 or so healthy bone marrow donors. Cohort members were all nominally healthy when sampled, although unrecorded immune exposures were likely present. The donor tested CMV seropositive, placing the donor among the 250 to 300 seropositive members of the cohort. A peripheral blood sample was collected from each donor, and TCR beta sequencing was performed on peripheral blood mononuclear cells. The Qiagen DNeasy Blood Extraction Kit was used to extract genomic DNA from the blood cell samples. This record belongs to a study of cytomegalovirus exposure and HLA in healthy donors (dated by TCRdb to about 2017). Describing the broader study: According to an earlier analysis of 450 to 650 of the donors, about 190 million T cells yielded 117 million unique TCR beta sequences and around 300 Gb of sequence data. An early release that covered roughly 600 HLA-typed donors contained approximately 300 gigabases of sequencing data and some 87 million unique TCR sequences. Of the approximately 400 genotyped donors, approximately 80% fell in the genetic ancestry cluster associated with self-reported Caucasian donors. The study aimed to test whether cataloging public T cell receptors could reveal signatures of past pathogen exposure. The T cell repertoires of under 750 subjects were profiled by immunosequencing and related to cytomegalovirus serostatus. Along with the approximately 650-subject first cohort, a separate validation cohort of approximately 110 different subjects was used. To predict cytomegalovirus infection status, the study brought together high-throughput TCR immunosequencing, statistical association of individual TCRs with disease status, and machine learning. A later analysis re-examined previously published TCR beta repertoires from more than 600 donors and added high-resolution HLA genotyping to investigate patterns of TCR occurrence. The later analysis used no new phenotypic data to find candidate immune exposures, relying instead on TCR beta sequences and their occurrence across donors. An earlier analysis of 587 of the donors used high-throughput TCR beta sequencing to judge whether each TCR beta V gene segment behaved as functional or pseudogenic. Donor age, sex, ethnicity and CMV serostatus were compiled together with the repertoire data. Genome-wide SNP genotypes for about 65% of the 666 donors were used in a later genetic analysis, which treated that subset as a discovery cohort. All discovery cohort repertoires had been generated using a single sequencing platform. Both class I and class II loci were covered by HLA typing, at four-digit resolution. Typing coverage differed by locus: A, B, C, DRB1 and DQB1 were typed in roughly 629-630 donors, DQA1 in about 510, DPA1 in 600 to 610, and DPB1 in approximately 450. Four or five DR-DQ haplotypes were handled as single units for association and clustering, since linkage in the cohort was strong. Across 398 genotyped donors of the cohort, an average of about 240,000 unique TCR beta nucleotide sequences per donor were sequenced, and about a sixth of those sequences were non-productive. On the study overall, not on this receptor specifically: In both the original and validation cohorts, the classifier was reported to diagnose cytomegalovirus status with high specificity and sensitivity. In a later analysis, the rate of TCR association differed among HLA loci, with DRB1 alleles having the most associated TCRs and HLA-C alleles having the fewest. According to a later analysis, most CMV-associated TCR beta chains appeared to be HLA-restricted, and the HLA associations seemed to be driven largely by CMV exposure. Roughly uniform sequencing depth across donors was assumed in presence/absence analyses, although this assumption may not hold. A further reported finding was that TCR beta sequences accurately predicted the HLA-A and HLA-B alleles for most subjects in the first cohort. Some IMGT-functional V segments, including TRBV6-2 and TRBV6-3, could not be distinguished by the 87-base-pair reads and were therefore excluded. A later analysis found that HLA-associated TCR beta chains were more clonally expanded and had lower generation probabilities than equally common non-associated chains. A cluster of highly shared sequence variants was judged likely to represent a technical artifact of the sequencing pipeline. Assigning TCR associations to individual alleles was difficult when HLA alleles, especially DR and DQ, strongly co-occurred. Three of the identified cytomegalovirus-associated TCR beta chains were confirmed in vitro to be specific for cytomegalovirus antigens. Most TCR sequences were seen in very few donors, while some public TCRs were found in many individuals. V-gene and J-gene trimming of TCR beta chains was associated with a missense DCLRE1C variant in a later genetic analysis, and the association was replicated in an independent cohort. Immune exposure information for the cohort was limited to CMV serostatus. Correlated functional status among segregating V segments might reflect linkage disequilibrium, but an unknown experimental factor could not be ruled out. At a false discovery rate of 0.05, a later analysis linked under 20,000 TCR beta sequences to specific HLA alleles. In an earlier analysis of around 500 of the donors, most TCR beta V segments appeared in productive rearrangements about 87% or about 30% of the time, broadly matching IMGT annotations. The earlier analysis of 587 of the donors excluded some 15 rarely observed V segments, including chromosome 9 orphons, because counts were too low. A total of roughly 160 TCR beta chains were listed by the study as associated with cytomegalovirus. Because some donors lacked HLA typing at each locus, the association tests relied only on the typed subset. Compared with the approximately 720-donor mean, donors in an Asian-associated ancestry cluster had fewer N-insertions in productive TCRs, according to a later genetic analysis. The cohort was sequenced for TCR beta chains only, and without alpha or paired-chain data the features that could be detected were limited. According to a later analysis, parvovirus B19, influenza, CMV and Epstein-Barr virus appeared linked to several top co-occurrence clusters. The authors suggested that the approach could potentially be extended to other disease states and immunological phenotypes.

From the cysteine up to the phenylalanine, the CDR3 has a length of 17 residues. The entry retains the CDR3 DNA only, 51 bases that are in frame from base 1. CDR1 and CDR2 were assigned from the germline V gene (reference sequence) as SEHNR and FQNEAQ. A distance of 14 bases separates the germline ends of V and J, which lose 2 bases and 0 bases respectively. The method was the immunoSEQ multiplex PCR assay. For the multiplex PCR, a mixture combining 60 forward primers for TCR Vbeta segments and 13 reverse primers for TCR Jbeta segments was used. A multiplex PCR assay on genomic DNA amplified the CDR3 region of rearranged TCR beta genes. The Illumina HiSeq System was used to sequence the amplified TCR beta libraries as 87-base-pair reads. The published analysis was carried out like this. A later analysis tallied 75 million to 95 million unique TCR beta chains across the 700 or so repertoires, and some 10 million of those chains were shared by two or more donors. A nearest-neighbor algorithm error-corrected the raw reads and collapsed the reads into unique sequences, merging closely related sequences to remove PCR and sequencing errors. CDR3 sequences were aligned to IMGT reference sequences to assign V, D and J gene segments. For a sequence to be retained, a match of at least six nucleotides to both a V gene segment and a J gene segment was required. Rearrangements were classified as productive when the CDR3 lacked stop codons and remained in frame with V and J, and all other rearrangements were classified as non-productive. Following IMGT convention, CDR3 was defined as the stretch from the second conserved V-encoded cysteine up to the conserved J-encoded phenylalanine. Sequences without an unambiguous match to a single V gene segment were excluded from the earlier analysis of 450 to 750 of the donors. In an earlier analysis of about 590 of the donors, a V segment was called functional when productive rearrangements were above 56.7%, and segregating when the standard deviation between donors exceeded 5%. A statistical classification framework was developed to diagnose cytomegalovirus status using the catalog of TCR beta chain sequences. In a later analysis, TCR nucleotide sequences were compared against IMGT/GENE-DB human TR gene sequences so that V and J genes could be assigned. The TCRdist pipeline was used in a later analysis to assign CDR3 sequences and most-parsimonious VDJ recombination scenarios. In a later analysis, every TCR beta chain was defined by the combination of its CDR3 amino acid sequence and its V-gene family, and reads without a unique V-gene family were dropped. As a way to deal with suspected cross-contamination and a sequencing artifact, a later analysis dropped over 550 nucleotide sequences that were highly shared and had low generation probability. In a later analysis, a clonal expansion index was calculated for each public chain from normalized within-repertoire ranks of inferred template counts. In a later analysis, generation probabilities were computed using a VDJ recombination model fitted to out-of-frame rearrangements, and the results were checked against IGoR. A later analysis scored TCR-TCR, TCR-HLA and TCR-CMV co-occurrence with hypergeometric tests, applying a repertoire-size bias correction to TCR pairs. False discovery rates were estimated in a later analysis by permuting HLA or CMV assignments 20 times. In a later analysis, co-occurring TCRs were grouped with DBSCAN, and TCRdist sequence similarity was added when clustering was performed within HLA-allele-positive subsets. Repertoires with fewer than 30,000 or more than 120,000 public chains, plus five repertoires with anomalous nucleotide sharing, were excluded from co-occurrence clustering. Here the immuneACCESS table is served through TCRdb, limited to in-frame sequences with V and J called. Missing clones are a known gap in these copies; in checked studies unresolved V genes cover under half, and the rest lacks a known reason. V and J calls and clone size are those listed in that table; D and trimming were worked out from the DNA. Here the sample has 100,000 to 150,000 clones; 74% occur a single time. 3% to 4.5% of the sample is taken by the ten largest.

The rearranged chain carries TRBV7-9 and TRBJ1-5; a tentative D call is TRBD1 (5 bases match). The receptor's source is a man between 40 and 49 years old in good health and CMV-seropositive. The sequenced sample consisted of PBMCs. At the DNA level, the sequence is TGTGCCAGCAGCTTATATTTGGGGGGTAATAGCAATCAGCCCCAGCATTTT. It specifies CASSLYLGGNSNQPQHF.